One sample yielded the 24 T cell receptor beta chains listed below, sequenced in a study of blood T cell repertoires in COVID-19. Sequencing was performed with immunoSEQ multiplex PCR; in TCRdb, only in-frame clones are kept and a portion is missing. The sample has a few hundred thousand clones, 80% to 90% seen once. The sequenced sample was PBMCs or T cells enriched from blood (not recorded which). Receptors were obtained from a woman aged 25 to 45 who had recovered from COVID-19.

The chain recombines TRBV15 with TRBJ1-1; D remains ambiguous. The CDR3 covers 12 residues. V lost 5 bases and J 5 bases, leaving 9 bases between the germline ends. Germline lookup yields CDR1 LNHNV and CDR2 YYDKDF (reference sequence). The CDR3 protein is CATSPIRTEAFF. The CDR3 DNA reads TGTGCCACCAGCCCCATTCGGACTGAAGCTTTCTTT.

This chain's CDR3 is CASSPIAGTGGGNYSNQPQHF. The CDR3 DNA sequence: TGTGCCAGCAGTCCAATTGCCGGGACAGGGGGCGGAAACTATAGCAATCAGCCCCAGCATTTT. V is TRBV27 and J is TRBJ1-5; 12 bases map to TRBD1. Looked up from germline, CDR1 is MNHEY and CDR2 is SMNVEV (reference sequence). CDR3 size: 21 residues. V lost 5 bases to trimming and J lost 0 bases; unmatched junction nucleotides: 17.

The V and J genes are TRBV28 and TRBJ1-5; no clear D. The CDR3 covers 13 residues. The germline V gene has CDR1 MDHEN and CDR2 SYDVKM. Trimming cost V 2 bases and J 12 bases, with 14 bases left between them. The CDR3 region is CASSLSLSRHQHF. CDR3 in DNA: TGTGCCAGCAGTTTAAGCCTATCCCGTCACCAGCATTTT. The whole variable domain, filled in from reference TRBV28 and TRBJ1-5, reads DVKVTQSSRYLVKRTGEKVFLECVQDMDHENMFWYRQDPGLGLRLIYFSYDVKMKEKGDIPEGYSVSREKKERFSLILESASTNQTSMYLCASSLSLSRHQHFGDGTRLSIL.

The J gene is TRBJ2-3, the V gene TRBV11-2; D gene ambiguous. The germline V and J ends were trimmed by 6 bases and 7 bases, with 11 bases remaining between them. The V gene's germline CDR1 is SGHAT and CDR2 FQNNGV. This CDR3 spans 12 amino acids. The CDR3 here is CASSLTRYTQYF. The CDR3 DNA follows: TGTGCCAGCAGTCTCACCAGGTATACGCAGTATTTT.

The genes are TRBV7-9 and TRBJ2-1; 16 nucleotides agree with TRBD2. The germline V gene has CDR1 SEHNR and CDR2 FQNEAQ (reference sequence). The ends lost 1 base at V and 9 bases at J; junction bases unmatched: 3. The CDR3 has 16 amino acids. The CDR3 protein is CASSLGGLAGGFEQFF. CDR3 coding DNA: TGTGCCAGCAGCTTAGGGGGACTAGCGGGAGGGTTTGAGCAGTTCTTC.

The gene calls are TRBV7-9 and TRBJ1-2; perhaps TRBD1 as D (5 bases). Germline V lookup: CDR1 SEHNR, CDR2 FQNEAQ (reference sequence). The CDR3 is 14 residues long. Trimming took 4 bases from V and 5 from J, leaving 14 bases between them. The CDR3 DNA reads TGTGCCAGCAGCTCGGGGGTAAACGGGTATGGCTACACCTTC. Protein: CASSSGVNGYGYTF.

V gene TRBV7-9 combines with J gene TRBJ1-3, with TRBD1 as a possible D gene (5 bases). Trimming took off 5 bases at V and 2 bases at J, with 19 bases between the two ends. CDR3 size: 17 residues. Germline CDR1 SEHNR, CDR2 FQNEAQ (reference sequence). Here the CDR3 reads CASSTKHSGFPGNTIYF. CDR3 DNA sequence: TGTGCCAGCAGCACGAAACACTCAGGGTTCCCTGGAAACACCATATATTTT. The variable domain in full, completed from reference TRBV7-9 and TRBJ1-3, reads DTGVSQNPRHKITKRGQNVTFRCDPISEHNRLYWYRQTLGQGPEFLTYFQNEAQLEKSRLLSDRFSAERPKGSFSTLEIQRTEQGDSAMYLCASSTKHSGFPGNTIYFGEGSWLTVV.

The chain has TRBV7-2 and TRBJ2-3; possibly TRBD1 for D (5 bases). Germline lookup yields CDR1 SGHTA and CDR2 FQGNSA. V dropped 0 bases and J dropped 0 bases, with 16 bases sitting between them. There are 18 residues in the CDR3. For the CDR3, the DNA is TGTGCCAGCAGCTTAGCGGGGAAGTCAGGGCATAGCACAGATACGCAGTATTTT. It translates to CASSLAGKSGHSTDTQYF.

The V and J genes are TRBV7-2 and TRBJ1-1; D not certain. From germline, CDR1 is SGHTA and CDR2 FQGNSA. There are 14 residues in the CDR3. Trimming cost V 3 bases and J 4 bases, with 12 bases left between them. CDR3 sequence: CASSLGVSSTEAFF. The DNA of the CDR3 is TGTGCCAGCAGCTTGGGAGTATCGAGCACTGAAGCTTTCTTT.

The CDR3 protein is CASSHDRGEDTQYF. The CDR3 nucleotides read TGTGCCAGCAGCCACGACAGGGGAGAGGATACGCAGTATTTT. The rearrangement links TRBV6-5 to TRBJ2-3, with TRBD1 matching 8 bases. The germline CDR1 and CDR2 sequences are MNHEY and SVGAGI. V was pared by 6 bases and J by 6 bases, with 8 bases of the junction left unmatched. The CDR3 is 14 amino acids.

V and J are TRBV7-9 and TRBJ1-1; perhaps TRBD1 as D (5 bases). The V gene's germline CDR1 is SEHNR and CDR2 FQNEAQ (reference sequence). This CDR3 has 15 residues. The V and J ends lost 5 bases and 3 bases respectively, with 16 bases between them. The CDR3 DNA follows: TGTGCCAGCAGCCCTAATGACAGCTTATACACTGAAGCTTTCTTT. It encodes CASSPNDSLYTEAFF.

This chain connects TRBV5-1 to TRBJ2-5; the D gene is possibly TRBD2 (6 bases). Trimming shortened V by 5 bases and J by 2 bases, and 16 bases separated the two germline ends. The CDR3 sequence is 15 residues long. CDR1 is SGHRS, CDR2 YFSETQ, per germline. The CDR3 protein is CASRESAGMQETQYF. The CDR3 DNA reads as TGCGCCAGCAGAGAGTCGGCGGGAATGCAAGAGACCCAGTACTTC. Full variable domain (remainder filled in from reference TRBV5-1 and TRBJ2-5): KAGVTQTPRYLIKTRGQQVTLSCSPISGHRSVSWYQQTPGQGLQFLFEYFSETQRNKGNFPGRFSGRQFSNSRSEMNVSTLELGDSALYLCASRESAGMQETQYFGPGTRLLVL.

The CDR3 is CASSLQFGGNSPLHF. CDR3 nucleotides: TGCGCCAGCAGCTTGCAATTTGGGGGGAATTCACCCCTCCACTTT. V gene TRBV5-1 combines with J gene TRBJ1-6; possible D gene TRBD1, 5 bases. The V and J ends lost 1 base and 7 bases respectively, with 12 bases between them. The CDR3 consists of 15 residues. The germline V gene encodes CDR1 SGHRS and CDR2 YFSETQ.

The chain employs TRBV19 and TRBJ1-2, with 7 bases fitting TRBD1. Germline V gene sequence: CDR1 LNHDA, CDR2 SQIVND (reference sequence). The CDR3 is made up of 14 amino acids. Trimming took 5 bases from V and 3 from J; bases not matched to a gene: 6. The CDR3 reads CASSPSDRDYGYTF. CDR3 sequence (DNA): TGTGCCAGTAGTCCTTCTGACAGGGACTATGGCTACACCTTC.

The J gene is TRBJ2-1, the V gene TRBV27; 9 bases map to TRBD2. The CDR3 runs 13 residues. V lost 8 bases, J lost 4 bases, and 3 bases stayed unmatched. Germline assignment: CDR1 MNHEY and CDR2 SMNVEV (reference sequence). The CDR3 DNA reads as TGTGCCAGCGGACTAGCGACGTACAATGAGCAGTTCTTC. It encodes CASGLATYNEQFF.

This clone was seen many times. J is TRBJ2-5 and V is TRBV2; D is undetermined. The V gene's germline CDR1 is SNHLY and CDR2 FYNNEI. The CDR3 covers 15 residues. The V end lost 3 bases, the J end lost 5 bases, and 16 bases lay between the germline ends. For the CDR3, the DNA is TGTGCCAGCAGTGACCGCAGGTCCGGTGGGGAGACCCAGTACTTC. Protein sequence: CASSDRRSGGETQYF. The full variable domain, rest sourced from reference TRBV2 and TRBJ2-5, is EPEVTQTPSHQVTQMGQEVILRCVPISNHLYFYWYRQILGQKVEFLVSFYNNEISEKSEIFDDQFSVERPDGSNFTLKIRSTKLEDSAMYFCASSDRRSGGETQYFGPGTRLLVL.

This rearrangement joins TRBV20-1 to TRBJ2-1; D gene uncertain. This CDR3 comprises 11 residues. Per the germline V gene, CDR1 is DFQATT and CDR2 is SNEGSKA (reference sequence). The germline V and J ends were trimmed by 0 bases and 7 bases, with 4 bases remaining between them. The CDR3 bases are TGCAGTGCTAGAGACCCTAATGAGCAGTTCTTC. Translating it yields CSARDPNEQFF.

The chain joins TRBV28 to TRBJ1-3; no reliable D call. Germline V gene lookup returns CDR1 MDHEN and CDR2 SYDVKM. This CDR3 is built from 15 residues. V was cut by 7 bases and J by 0 bases, with 13 bases left in between. CDR3 residues: CASIPNSHSGNTIYF. In DNA, the CDR3 is TGTGCCAGCATCCCGAACTCTCACTCTGGAAACACCATATATTTT.

Details on this clone: The sample carries other DNA sequences with the same CDR3. J is TRBJ2-7 and V is TRBV7-9, with a tentative D call TRBD2 (5 bases). V was shortened by 5 bases and J by 0 bases, with 8 bases between the two germline ends. From germline, CDR1 is SEHNR and CDR2 FQNEAQ (reference sequence). The CDR3 extends over 13 amino acids. In DNA form, the CDR3 reads TGTGCCAGCAGCGGAGGCAGCTCCTACGAGCAGTACTTC. This sequence encodes CASSGGSSYEQYF.

A word on this clone: This specimen includes other DNA sequences encoding the same CDR3. J is TRBJ1-2 and V is TRBV27; maybe TRBD1 (5 bases). Between the trimmed V and J ends, which lost 2 bases and 5 bases, there was a span of 9 bases. This CDR3 region has 13 residues. Looked up from germline, CDR1 is MNHEY and CDR2 is SMNVEV (reference sequence). As DNA, the CDR3 is TGTGCCAGCAGTTTACAGGGCCCTTATGGCTACACCTTC. This codes for CASSLQGPYGYTF.

V is TRBV6-5 and J is TRBJ2-1; 7 bases match TRBD2. V shed 7 bases and J 4 bases; nucleotides not matched to a gene: 10. This CDR3 is 15 amino acids long. Per germline, CDR1 MNHEY and CDR2 SVGAGI. In DNA form, the CDR3 reads TGTGCCAGCACCCCGACTAGCTTTACTTACAATGAGCAGTTCTTC. Protein: CASTPTSFTYNEQFF.

This clone was picked up one time. The rearrangement uses TRBV19 and TRBJ1-1, with 11 positions matching TRBD1. Germline V lookup: CDR1 LNHDA, CDR2 SQIVND (reference sequence). The length of the CDR3 is 13 residues. Unmatched junction bases numbered 6, after V lost 5 bases and J lost 10 bases. CDR3 DNA sequence: TGTGCCAGTAGTTTGTCCGGGACAGGGGGAGCTTTCTTT. Protein product: CASSLSGTGGAFF.

This chain links TRBV7-9 with TRBJ2-7; perhaps TRBD1 as D (6 bases). CDR3 size: 17 residues. Trimming pared 1 base from V and 4 bases from J, leaving 20 bases between. Germline V gene data show CDR1 as SEHNR and CDR2 as FQNEAQ (reference sequence). The CDR3 protein is CASSLDRTQQGHYEQYF. CDR3 nucleotides: TGTGCCAGCAGCTTAGATAGGACCCAACAGGGACATTACGAGCAGTACTTC.

The chain uses TRBV5-1 and TRBJ2-2, with TRBD2 identical over 13 bases. V lost 4 bases and J lost 5; bases outside the gene matches: 2. The CDR3 totals 15 residues. From germline, CDR1 is SGHRS and CDR2 YFSETQ. In DNA, the CDR3 is TGCGCCAGCAGCGGACTAGCGGGAGATACCGGGGAGCTGTTTTTT. Protein sequence: CASSGLAGDTGELFF.